This TCR beta chain comes out of a study of T cell changes during pregnancy in multiple sclerosis. The CDR3 runs 14 residues. Trimming left V 5 bases short and J 1 base short, with 11 bases between. From germline, CDR1 is SGHAT and CDR2 FQNNGV. Clones were sequenced by immunoSEQ multiplex PCR, and TCRdb holds only the in-frame ones, with some missing. The table has about 73,000 clones, approximately 87% seen once; the top ten hold roughly 9.5%. This chain joins TRBV11-2 and TRBJ1-1; D is perhaps TRBD1 (5 bases). The TCR comes from a female donor in good health, enrolled as a control in a pregnancy study. Sequences were derived from peripheral blood, sampled after pregnancy. The chain's CDR3 is CASSPFDRNTEAFF. DNA for the CDR3: TGTGCCAGCAGCCCGTTCGACAGGAACACTGAAGCTTTCTTT.